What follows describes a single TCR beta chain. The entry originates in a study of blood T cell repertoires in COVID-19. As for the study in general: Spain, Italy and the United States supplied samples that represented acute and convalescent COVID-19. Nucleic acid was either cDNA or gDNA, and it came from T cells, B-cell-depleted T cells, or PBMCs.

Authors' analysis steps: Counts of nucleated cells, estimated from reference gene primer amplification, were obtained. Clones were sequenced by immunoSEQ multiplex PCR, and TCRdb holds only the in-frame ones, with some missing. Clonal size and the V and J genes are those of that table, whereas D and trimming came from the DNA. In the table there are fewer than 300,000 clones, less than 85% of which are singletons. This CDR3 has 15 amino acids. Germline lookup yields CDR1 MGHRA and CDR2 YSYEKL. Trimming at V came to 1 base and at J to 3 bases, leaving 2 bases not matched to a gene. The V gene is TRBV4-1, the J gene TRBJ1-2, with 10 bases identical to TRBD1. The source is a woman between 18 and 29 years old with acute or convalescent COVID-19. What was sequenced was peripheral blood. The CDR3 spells CASSQGTGGYYGYTF. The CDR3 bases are TGCGCCAGCAGCCAAGGGACAGGGGGTTACTATGGCTACACCTTC.